What follows describes a single T cell receptor beta chain. Antigen unknown. V lost 1 base, J lost 2 bases, and 10 bases lay in between. Germline CDR1 reads LGHNT; CDR2 reads FRNRAP. This CDR3 contains 15 residues. This entry belongs to a study of Ad26.COV2.S vaccination and SARS-CoV-2 variants. As for the study in general: Trial arm assignment for the donor was COV1001 Ad26.COV2.S. Administration of Ad26.COV2.S was intramuscular, either once or twice 56 days apart.

Sequencing was performed with immunoSEQ multiplex PCR; in TCRdb, only in-frame clones are kept and a portion is missing. The sample consists of 300,000 to 400,000 clones, around 90% of them appearing once. As for treatment: about 20 received Ad26.COV2.S at low or high dose, single or two shots; five or six received placebo; per-sample allocation not given. Collection of the samples took place on day 63 after the first injection of vaccine or placebo. Overall study results and limits: Substantial breadth was reportedly displayed by spike-specific CD8+ and CD4+ T cell responses after vaccination.

The chain combines TRBV12-5 with TRBJ2-3, with D perhaps matching TRBD1 (5 bases). The sequence derives from a person between 18 and 60 years old who received the Ad26.COV2.S COVID-19 vaccine or a placebo. This specimen was peripheral blood, taken in a trial of Ad26.COV2.S vaccine versus placebo. This chain's CDR3 is CASGLGQGNTDTQYF. DNA of the CDR3: TGTGCTAGTGGTTTGGGCCAGGGAAACACAGATACGCAGTATTTT.